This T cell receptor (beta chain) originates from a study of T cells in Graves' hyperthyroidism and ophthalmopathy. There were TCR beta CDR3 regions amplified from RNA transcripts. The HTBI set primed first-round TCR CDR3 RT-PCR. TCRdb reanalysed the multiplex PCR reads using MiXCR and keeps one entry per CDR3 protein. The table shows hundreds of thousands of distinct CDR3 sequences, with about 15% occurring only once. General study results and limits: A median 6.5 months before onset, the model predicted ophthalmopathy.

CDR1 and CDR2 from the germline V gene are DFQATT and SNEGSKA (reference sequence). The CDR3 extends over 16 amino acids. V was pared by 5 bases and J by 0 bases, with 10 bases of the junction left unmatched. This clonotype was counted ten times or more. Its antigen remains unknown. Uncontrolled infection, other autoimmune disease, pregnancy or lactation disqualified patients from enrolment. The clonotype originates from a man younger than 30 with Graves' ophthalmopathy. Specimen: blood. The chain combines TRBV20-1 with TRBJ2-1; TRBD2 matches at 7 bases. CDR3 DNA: TGCAGTGCTGGGAGAGCGGGGAGGAGCTCCTACAATGAGCAGTTCTTC. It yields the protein CSAGRAGRSSYNEQFF.